This is a list of T cell receptor beta chains from one sample in a study of cytotoxic CD8 clonotypes in ibrutinib-treated CLL. Sequenced by immunoSEQ multiplex PCR; TCRdb stores in-frame clones only, minus some. The sample comprises 150,000 or so clones, 79% of which are singletons, and about 13% rests with the top ten. The source material was PBMCs, sampled after 12 months of ibrutinib treatment. The receptors were gathered from a human donor with chronic lymphocytic leukemia. Both conserved end residues are part of each CDR3.

CDR3 protein: CASSQVTSGSGEQFF
V gene: TRBV4-2

CDR3 protein: CAWRALEQFF
V gene: TRBV30

CDR3 protein: CASSLDTGSTEAFF
V gene: TRBV7-9

CDR3 protein: CASSRTGGAASSPLHF
V gene: TRBV4-3

CDR3 protein: CASTPEWGFGYGYTF
V gene: TRBV28

CDR3 protein: CASSQDAHGQGAYGYTF
V gene: TRBV4-3

CDR3 protein: CASSYTSGILYEQYF
V gene: TRBV6-5

CDR3 protein: CASSPPAQDPLGETQYF
V gene: TRBV18

CDR3 protein: CASSLPGQGRYGYTF
V gene: TRBV28

CDR3 protein: CASSVDPSGIYEQYF
V gene: TRBV9

CDR3 protein: CASSSGSSKTPDTQYF
V gene: TRBV5-6

CDR3 protein: CASSEAGFSYEQYF
V gene: TRBV10-1

CDR3 protein: CATSMRGDQPQHF
V gene: TRBV15

CDR3 protein: CAWSVPKPGGPYNEQFF
V gene: TRBV30

CDR3 protein: CAISGLAGVDTQYF
V gene: TRBV10-3

CDR3 protein: CASSSGQGNNEQFF
V gene: TRBV5-1

CDR3 protein: CASTESVSEQYF
V gene: TRBV11-2

CDR3 protein: CAWSRGTANTEAFF
V gene: TRBV30

CDR3 protein: CASCPDSGYNEQFF
V gene: TRBV6-1

CDR3 protein: CASRTTGGETQYF
V gene: TRBV6-5

CDR3 protein: CASSRAGSTEAFF
V gene: TRBV19

CDR3 protein: CASSSGTANTGELFF
V gene: TRBV5-4

CDR3 protein: CASSEVGTRGFSYEQYF
V gene: TRBV6-1

CDR3 protein: CASSLPSGMAYNEQFF
V gene: TRBV5-4

CDR3 protein: CASSFTNREGETQYF
V gene: TRBV5-1

CDR3 protein: CASSVAGTSGSIRYF
V gene: TRBV9

CDR3 protein: CASSPGAGRSTDTQYF
V gene: TRBV4-1

CDR3 protein: CASSSTSVRTGELFF
V gene: TRBV4-3

CDR3 protein: CASSQEEQGEGETQYF
V gene: TRBV4-2

CDR3 protein: CSVLTTEGWEAFF
V gene: TRBV29-1

CDR3 protein: CASSLSVRGRGTEAFF
V gene: TRBV27

CDR3 protein: CASSGTGGLNTEAFF
V gene: TRBV2

CDR3 protein: CASSPFSGSSYNEQFF
V gene: TRBV18

CDR3 protein: CASTGQQETQYF
V gene: TRBV5-1

CDR3 protein: CASSKAGTGSYEQYF
V gene: TRBV11-3

CDR3 protein: CASSPSAGYTF
V gene: TRBV18

CDR3 protein: CASSLRRRSGNTIYF
V gene: TRBV27

CDR3 protein: CASSLRPAGTTGELFF
V gene: TRBV27

CDR3 protein: CASSSLRPFGETQYF
V gene: TRBV5-5

CDR3 protein: CASSVSGGYEQYF
V gene: TRBV9

CDR3 protein: CASSLTTGYGIFLGEQFF
V gene: TRBV7-9

CDR3 protein: CATSRDLGSPGAEAFF
V gene: TRBV15

CDR3 protein: CASSLGPGALYEQYF
V gene: TRBV5-4

CDR3 protein: CASSSPRLSSYEQYF
V gene: TRBV13

CDR3 protein: CASSGIGTDTQYF
V gene: TRBV7-9

CDR3 protein: CASSDGVGDVGYF
V gene: TRBV25-1

CDR3 protein: CASSLGLRGGLTDTQYF
V gene: TRBV7-2

CDR3 protein: CASSVDGLAGSYEQYF
V gene: TRBV9

CDR3 protein: CASSQYSSGLYNEQFF
V gene: TRBV7-6

CDR3 protein: CASSPREPSRMNTEAFF
V gene: TRBV18

CDR3 protein: CAWRAPGGHNEQFF
V gene: TRBV30

CDR3 protein: CASSLNPSGRGAYEQYF
V gene: TRBV27

CDR3 protein: CASRISGPSSYEQYF
V gene: TRBV6-5

CDR3 protein: CAWSVPRTRAYEQYF
V gene: TRBV30